Detailed here is one T cell receptor (beta chain). These data belong to a study of blood T cell repertoires in COVID-19. In the original workflow: Amplified reference gene primers provided the basis for estimating nucleated cell counts. Profiled with immunoSEQ multiplex PCR; TCRdb holds only in-frame clones, not every one. V and J calls plus clone size are reproduced from that table; the DNA served to infer D and trimming. This sample has about 100,000 clones; 85% to 95% occur once, and the top ten carry 5% to 6%. The CDR3 loop spans 16 amino acids. CDR1 and CDR2 (germline): MNHEY, SMNVEV (reference sequence). The V end was cut by 2 bases, the J end by 3 bases, with 14 bases between.

The V call is TRBV27, the J call TRBJ1-5, with D tentatively TRBD1 (5 bases). The receptor comes from a man aged 50-59 years with active COVID-19. Specimen: peripheral blood. The CDR3, as DNA: TGTGCCAGCAGTTTAGTGGCCAATGGGGCCAATCAGCCCCAGCATTTT. The encoded protein is CASSLVANGANQPQHF.